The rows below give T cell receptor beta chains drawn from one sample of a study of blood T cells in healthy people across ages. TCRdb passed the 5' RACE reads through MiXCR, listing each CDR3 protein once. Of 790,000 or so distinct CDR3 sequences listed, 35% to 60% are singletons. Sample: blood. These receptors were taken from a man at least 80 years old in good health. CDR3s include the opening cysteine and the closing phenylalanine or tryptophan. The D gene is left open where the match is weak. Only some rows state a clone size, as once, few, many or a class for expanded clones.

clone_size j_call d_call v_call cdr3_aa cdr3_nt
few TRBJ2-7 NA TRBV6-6 CASSSKAPGEQYF TGTGCCAGCAGCTCCAAGGCCCCCGGCGAGCAGTACTTC
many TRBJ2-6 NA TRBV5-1 CASSISPSGANVLTF TGCGCCAGCAGCATTTCCCCCTCTGGGGCCAACGTCCTGACTTTC
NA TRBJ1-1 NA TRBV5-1 CASSLRSGEGTEAFF TGCGCCAGCAGCTTGAGGTCAGGCGAGGGGACTGAAGCTTTCTTT
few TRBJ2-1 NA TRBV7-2 CASSLGTSFYNEQFF TGTGCCAGCAGCTTAGGGACTTCCTTTTACAATGAGCAGTTCTTC
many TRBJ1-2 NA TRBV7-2 CASSPSAGSNYGYTF TGTGCCAGCAGCCCGTCAGCAGGGAGTAACTATGGCTACACCTTC
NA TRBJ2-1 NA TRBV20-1 CSARGRNEQFF TGCAGTGCGCGAGGCCGCAATGAGCAGTTCTTC
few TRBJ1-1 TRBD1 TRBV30 CAWSVRGQGRTEAFF TGTGCCTGGAGTGTAAGGGGACAGGGGCGCACTGAAGCTTTCTTT
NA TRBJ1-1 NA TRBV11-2 CASSLDTPGARGDTEAFF TGTGCCAGCAGCTTAGATACCCCGGGGGCGCGAGGGGACACTGAAGCTTTCTTT
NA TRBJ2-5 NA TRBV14 CASIRWGCETQYF TGTGCCAGCATACGCTGGGGCTGCGAGACCCAGTACTTC
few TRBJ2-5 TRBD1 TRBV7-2 CASSRSQGAQETQYF TGTGCCAGCAGCCGGTCACAGGGGGCGCAGGAGACCCAGTACTTC
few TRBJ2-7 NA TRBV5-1 CASSLVAKSSGRNSYEQYF TGCGCCAGCAGCTTGGTCGCCAAAAGTTCGGGGAGGAATTCCTACGAGCAGTACTTC
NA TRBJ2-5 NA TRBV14 CASSQEHSDQETQYF TGTGCCAGCAGCCAAGAACACAGCGATCAAGAGACCCAGTACTTC
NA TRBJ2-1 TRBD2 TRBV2 CASKPRLAGGNNEQFF TGTGCCAGCAAGCCTCGGTTAGCGGGAGGAAACAATGAGCAGTTCTTC
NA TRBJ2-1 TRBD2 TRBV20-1 CSAKVSGRAHNEQFF TGCAGTGCTAAGGTTAGCGGGAGGGCCCACAATGAGCAGTTCTTC
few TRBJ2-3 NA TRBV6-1 CASSENRGPSTDTQYF TGTGCCAGCAGTGAAAATAGGGGTCCCAGCACAGATACGCAGTATTTT
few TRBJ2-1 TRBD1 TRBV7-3 CASRLNPGQVNEQFF TGTGCCAGCAGATTAAACCCGGGACAGGTGAATGAGCAGTTCTTC
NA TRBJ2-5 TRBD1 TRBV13 CASSLGQGISGQYF TGTGCCAGCAGCTTGGGACAGGGGATTTCAGGGCAGTACTTC
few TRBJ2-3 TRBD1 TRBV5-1 CASSIGQGASDTQYF TGCGCCAGCAGCATCGGACAGGGGGCATCAGATACGCAGTATTTT
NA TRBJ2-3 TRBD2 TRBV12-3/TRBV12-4 CASSRGGLSTDTQYF TGTGCCAGCAGTCGGGGGGGGTTAAGCACAGATACGCAGTATTTT
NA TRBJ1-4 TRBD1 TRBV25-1 CASSVLSQGASEKLFF TGTGCCAGCAGTGTCCTGTCTCAGGGGGCGAGTGAAAAACTGTTTTTT
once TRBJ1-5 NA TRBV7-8 CASSLGVRKTEDQPQHF TGTGCCAGCAGCTTAGGGGTTCGTAAAACTGAGGATCAGCCCCAGCATTTT
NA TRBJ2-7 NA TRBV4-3 CASSQDHFSSSYEQYF TGCGCCAGCAGCCAAGATCACTTTTCGAGCTCCTACGAGCAGTACTTC
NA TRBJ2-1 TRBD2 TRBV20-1 CSARVVAGSTYNEQFF TGCAGTGCTAGAGTCGTAGCGGGGAGCACCTACAATGAGCAGTTCTTC
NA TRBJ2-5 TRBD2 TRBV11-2 CASRGFIGACGGAETQYF TGTGCCAGCAGGGGGTTTATAGGGGCCTGCGGGGGTGCGGAGACCCAGTACTTC
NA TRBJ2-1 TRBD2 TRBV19 CASSGLAGYEQFF TGTGCCAGTAGTGGCCTAGCGGGCTATGAGCAGTTCTTC
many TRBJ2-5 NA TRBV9 CASSPTGSRQETQYF TGTGCCAGCAGTCCTACCGGGTCTAGGCAAGAGACCCAGTACTTC
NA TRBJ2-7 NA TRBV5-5 CASSPWEGAARNEQYF TGTGCCAGCAGCCCCTGGGAGGGGGCGGCAAGGAACGAGCAGTACTTC
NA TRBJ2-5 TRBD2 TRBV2 CASSELGPGGETQYF TGTGCCAGCAGTGAATTGGGGCCGGGGGGAGAGACCCAGTACTTC
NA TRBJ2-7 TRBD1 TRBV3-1 CASSPTNRGIYEQYF TGTGCCAGCAGCCCAACGAACAGGGGAATCTACGAGCAGTACTTC
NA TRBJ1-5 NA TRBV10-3 CAISAQEHSNQPQHF TGTGCCATCAGTGCACAGGAGCATAGCAATCAGCCCCAGCATTTT
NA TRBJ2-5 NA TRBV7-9 CASSTTRLAGDQETQYF TGTGCCAGCAGCACCACGAGACTAGCAGGGGACCAAGAGACCCAGTACTTC
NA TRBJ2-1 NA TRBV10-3 CAISTGADEQFF TGTGCCATCAGTACCGGCGCCGATGAGCAGTTCTTC
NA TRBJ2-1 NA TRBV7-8 CASSSRGTYNEQFF TGTGCCAGCAGCTCGCGTGGGACGTACAATGAGCAGTTCTTC
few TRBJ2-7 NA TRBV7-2 CASSLSPSGDEQYF TGTGCCAGCAGCTTATCCCCTAGTGGCGATGAGCAGTACTTC
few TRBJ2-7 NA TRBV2 CASSVRHSSYEQYF TGTGCCAGCAGTGTGCGACATTCCTCCTACGAGCAGTACTTC
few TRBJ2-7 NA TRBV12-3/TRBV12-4 CASSVQGRNEQYF TGTGCCAGCAGTGTTCAGGGGCGAAACGAGCAGTACTTC
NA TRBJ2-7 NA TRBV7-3 CASSAAGGSYEQYF TGTGCCAGCAGCGCAGCCGGGGGATCCTACGAGCAGTACTTC
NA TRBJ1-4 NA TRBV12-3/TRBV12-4 CASKEGGFNEKLFF TGTGCCAGCAAGGAGGGCGGCTTCAATGAAAAACTGTTTTTT
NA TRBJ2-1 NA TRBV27 CASSFVGAGEQGEQFF TGTGCCAGCAGTTTCGTTGGGGCGGGAGAACAGGGTGAGCAGTTCTTC
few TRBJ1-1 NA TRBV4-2 CASSQAEGLVGTEAFF TGTGCCAGCAGCCAGGCAGAGGGGCTGGTGGGCACTGAAGCTTTCTTT
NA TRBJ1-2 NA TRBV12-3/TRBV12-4 CASSYGGLGYGYTF TGTGCCAGCAGTTACGGGGGACTGGGCTATGGCTACACCTTC
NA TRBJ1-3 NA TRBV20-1 CSARENSGNTIYF TGCAGTGCTAGAGAGAACTCTGGAAACACCATATATTTT
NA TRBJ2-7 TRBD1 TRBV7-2 CASSSSGQDVYEQYF TGTGCCAGCAGCTCGTCAGGACAGGATGTCTACGAGCAGTACTTC
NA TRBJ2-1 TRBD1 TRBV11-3 CASSPSGQGVGNEQFF TGTGCCAGCAGCCCCTCGGGACAGGGGGTTGGAAATGAGCAGTTCTTC
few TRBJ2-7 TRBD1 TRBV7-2 CASSRGTGRFYEQYF TGTGCCAGCAGCCGAGGGACAGGGAGGTTTTACGAGCAGTACTTC
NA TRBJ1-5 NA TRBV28 CASRGYLPFSNQPQHF TGTGCCAGCAGGGGATATCTGCCCTTTAGCAATCAGCCCCAGCATTTT
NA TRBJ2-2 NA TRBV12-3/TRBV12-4 CASSPNTGYTGGLFF TGTGCCAGCAGCCCTAATACAGGGTACACCGGGGGGCTGTTTTTT
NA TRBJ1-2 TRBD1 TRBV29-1 CSVYALGQGESGAYDYTF TGCAGCGTTTACGCCCTTGGACAGGGCGAATCCGGTGCCTATGACTACACCTTC
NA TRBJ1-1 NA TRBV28 CASIPSGRREAFF TGTGCCAGCATCCCCTCCGGTAGAAGGGAAGCTTTCTTT
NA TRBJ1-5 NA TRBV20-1 CSASGGGRGNQPQHF TGCAGTGCGTCGGGAGGGGGAAGGGGCAATCAGCCCCAGCATTTT
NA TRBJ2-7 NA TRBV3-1 CASNQVRGDSYEQYF TGTGCCAGCAACCAAGTAAGGGGCGACTCCTACGAGCAGTACTTC
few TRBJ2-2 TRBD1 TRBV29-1 CSVPDRGLDTGELFF TGCAGCGTACCAGACAGGGGGCTCGACACCGGGGAGCTGTTTTTT
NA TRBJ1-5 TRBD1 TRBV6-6 CASSYEQGAWQPQHF TGTGCCAGCAGTTACGAACAGGGGGCCTGGCAGCCCCAGCATTTT
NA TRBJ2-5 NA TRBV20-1 CSAEDRVGGSQETQYF TGCAGTGCTGAGGACAGGGTGGGGGGGTCCCAAGAGACCCAGTACTTC